Listed here are 20 T cell receptor beta chains from one sample, sequenced in a study of T cells in Graves' hyperthyroidism and ophthalmopathy. TCR beta CDR3 region amplification was performed from RNA transcripts. Primed by the HTBI set, a first-round RT-PCR was run on the TCR CDR3. TCRdb re-analysed the multiplex PCR reads in MiXCR, keeping a single row per CDR3 protein. The table records about 300,000 distinct CDR3 sequences, around 19% of them present only once. Source material: blood. The receptors stem from a middle-aged man with Graves' ophthalmopathy.

With regard to this clonotype: A much larger clonotype is one base distant, so this may be a read error. The CDR3 is CASSLASRWEDTQYF. Written as DNA, the CDR3 is TGTGCCAGCAGCTTAGCAAGTCGGTGGGAGGATACGCAGTATTTT. The chain recombines TRBV7-9 with TRBJ2-3, with a possible D match to TRBD2 (5 bases). V lost 0 bases, J lost 6 bases, and 13 bases lay in between. The CDR3 sequence is 15 residues long. Germline CDR1 SEHNR, CDR2 FQNEAQ (reference sequence).

The chain combines TRBV6-2 or TRBV6-3 with TRBJ2-4; D perhaps matches TRBD2 (7 bases). Looked up from germline, CDR1 is MNHEY and CDR2 is SVGEGT. Trimming removed 6 bases from V and 1 base from J, with 16 bases in between. This CDR3 has 16 amino acids. CDR3 sequence reads: CASSYGGRVAKNIQYF. In DNA, the CDR3 is TGTGCCAGCAGCTACGGGGGGCGGGTGGCCAAAAACATTCAGTACTTC.

For this clonotype: The junction does not match germline at one end; this may be a read error. The CDR3 DNA is TGTGCCGGCAGTTTGGACGTAGGCCCTCTTAATTCACCCCTCCACTTT. This codes for CAGSLDVGPLNSPLHF. V and J are TRBV27 and TRBJ1-6; D ambiguous. The CDR3 has 16 residues. The germline V gene encodes CDR1 MNHEY and CDR2 SMNVEV (reference sequence).

This chain joins TRBV7-2 and TRBJ1-5; 7 bases align to TRBD1. The CDR3 is 15 amino acids. CDR1 is SGHTA, CDR2 FQGNSA, per germline. Germline trimming cut 5 bases from V and 5 bases from J; bases unmatched to any gene: 9. The CDR3, as DNA: TGTGCCAGCAGCCCGTTGGACAGGAGCTATCAGCCCCAGCATTTT. Translating gives CASSPLDRSYQPQHF.

Here the CDR3 DNA reads TGTGCCAGCAGTTTATCCTCGGTCTTGAATGAGCAGTTCTTC. It translates to CASSLSSVLNEQFF. This chain joins TRBV28 and TRBJ2-1; D is unclear. The CDR3 has 14 amino acids. The germline V and J ends were trimmed by 1 base and 7 bases, with 11 bases remaining between them. Germline V gives CDR1 MDHEN, CDR2 SYDVKM.

This clonotype was seen only a few times. This chain joins TRBV5-4 and TRBJ2-7, with 11 bases matching TRBD1. Germline lookup yields CDR1 SGHNT and CDR2 YYREEE (reference sequence). The length of the CDR3 is 16 residues. Losses at the gene ends were 4 bases for V and 3 bases for J; bases not matched to a gene: 9. CDR3 bases: TGTGCCAGCAGCGACGGAGGGACAGGGGGAAACTACGAGCAGTACTTC. Protein sequence: CASSDGGTGGNYEQYF. Supplemented by reference TRBV5-4 and TRBJ2-7, the full variable domain reads ETGVTQSPTHLIKTRGQQVTLRCSSQSGHNTVSWYQQALGQGPQFIFQYYREEENGRGNFPPRFSGLQFPNYSSELNVNALELDDSALYLCASSDGGTGGNYEQYFGPGTRLTVT.

This clonotype was counted many times. The rearrangement uses TRBV28 and TRBJ2-7; possible D gene TRBD2, 5 bases. The CDR3 is 13 residues long. Trimming took 6 bases from V and 6 from J, leaving 15 bases between them. Germline CDR1 reads MDHEN; CDR2 reads SYDVKM. The CDR3 coding sequence is TGTGCCAGCAGGTTGAATCCTAGCCCCGAGCAGTACTTC. This codes for CASRLNPSPEQYF.

This clonotype is a singleton in its sample. CDR3 sequence reads: CASSQEPTGGGHTIYF. The CDR3, as DNA: TGCGCCAGCAGCCAAGAACCAACAGGGGGCGGACACACCATATATTTT. The V and J genes are TRBV4-1 and TRBJ1-3, with 9 positions matching TRBD1. V lost 0 bases and J lost 8; bases outside the gene matches: 8. Per the germline V gene, CDR1 is MGHRA and CDR2 is YSYEKL. The CDR3 is made up of 16 amino acids.

The V gene is TRBV3-1, the J gene TRBJ2-1; 8 positions match TRBD1. The junction had 4 bases not matched to a gene; V was cut back by 6 bases and J by 0 bases. The germline gives CDR1 LGHDT, CDR2 YNNKEL (reference sequence). CDR3 length equals 15 residues. Written as DNA, the CDR3 is TGTGCCAGCAGGCAAACAGGGGGCTCCTACAATGAGCAGTTCTTC. Its protein product is CASRQTGGSYNEQFF.

The chain joins TRBV14 to TRBJ2-1; 14 nucleotides match TRBD2. Germline-derived CDR1 and CDR2 are SGHDN and FVKESK. The CDR3 has 15 residues. The J segment lost 15 bases and the V segment lost 1 base, leaving 8 bases of the junction unmatched. CDR3 nucleotide sequence: TGTGCCAGCAGCCAAGTGGGGGGGACTAGCGGGAGACCGTTCTTC. Protein sequence: CASSQVGGTSGRPFF.

Many counts were recorded for this clonotype. The V call is TRBV3-1, the J call TRBJ1-5; 9 bases align to TRBD1. Germline V gives CDR1 LGHDT, CDR2 YNNKEL (reference sequence). After removal of 5 bases from V and 6 bases from J, the junction contained 8 bases not matched to a gene. The CDR3 is 15 residues long. CDR3 bases: TGTGCCAGCAGCTTCGGGACAGGGTCGTCTCAGCCCCAGCATTTT. Residues: CASSFGTGSSQPQHF. Variable domain in full (rest from reference TRBV3-1 and TRBJ1-5): DTAVSQTPKYLVTQMGNDKSIKCEQNLGHDTMYWYKQDSKKFLKIMFSYNNKELIINETVPNRFSPKSPDKAHLNLHINSLELGDSAVYFCASSFGTGSSQPQHFGDGTRLSIL.

The chain is built from TRBV5-1 and TRBJ2-7; no firm D call. CDR3 length equals 15 residues. Germline V CDR1 and CDR2: SGHRS, YFSETQ. Trimming stripped 0 bases from V and 0 bases from J, with 10 bases between. CDR3 DNA: TGCGCCAGCAGCTTGGAGCCCTCGAGCTCCTACGAGCAGTACTTC. Translating gives CASSLEPSSSYEQYF.

This chain uses TRBV19 with TRBJ2-4, with D possibly TRBD1 on 5 matching bases. This CDR3 comprises 14 residues. Per the germline V gene, CDR1 is LNHDA and CDR2 is SQIVND (reference sequence). Between the trimmed V and J ends, which lost 1 base and 8 bases, there was a span of 12 bases. The DNA of the CDR3 is TGTGCCAGTAGTATAGGGGCTGAAGGGGACATTCAGTACTTC. Translated, it gives CASSIGAEGDIQYF.

This clonotype was detected many times. The junction differs from germline at one of its ends, possibly a read error. V is TRBV6-1 and J is TRBJ2-3; D is perhaps TRBD1 (7 bases). CDR1 and CDR2 (germline): MNHNS, SASEGT. The CDR3 loop spans 15 amino acids. CDR3 bases: TGTGCCAGCAGTGAAGGGACAGGAGGGACAGATACACAGTATTTT. Amino acids: CASSEGTGGTDTQYF.

This clonotype has at least ten counts. The rearrangement links TRBV28 to TRBJ2-5; possible D gene TRBD1, 6 bases. The CDR3 contains 15 residues. CDR1 is MDHEN, CDR2 SYDVKM, per germline. Deletions cut 4 bases from V and 0 bases from J, with 12 bases between. The CDR3: CASSYRDNDQETQYF. In DNA, the CDR3 is TGTGCCAGCAGTTACCGGGACAACGACCAAGAGACCCAGTACTTC.

The chain joins TRBV30 to TRBJ1-4; 7 nucleotides match TRBD1. Losses at the gene ends were 2 bases for V and 12 bases for J; bases not matched to a gene: 9. The germline V gene encodes CDR1 GTSNPN and CDR2 SVGIG (reference sequence). This CDR3 is 13 amino acids long. CDR3: CAWSRDKGAQLFF. In DNA, the CDR3 is TGTGCCTGGAGTAGAGACAAGGGGGCACAACTGTTTTTT.

Turning to this clonotype: A much larger clonotype is one base distant, so this may be a read error. V and J are TRBV12-3 or TRBV12-4 and TRBJ1-2; D perhaps matches TRBD1 (6 bases). The CDR3 totals 13 residues. V was shortened by 4 bases and J by 4 bases, with 10 bases between the two germline ends. The CDR3 spells CASSSYRVYGYTF. DNA of the CDR3: TGTGCCAGCAGTTCATACAGGGTCTATGGCTACACCTTC.

This clonotype came up many times. This sequence joins TRBV28 and TRBJ2-7, with a tentative D call TRBD1 (6 bases). This CDR3 has 12 amino acids. The V and J ends lost 6 bases and 6 bases respectively, with 12 bases between them. Germline CDR1 reads MDHEN; CDR2 reads SYDVKM. The CDR3 sequence is CASSPGAREQYF. The CDR3 DNA reads as TGTGCCAGCAGCCCAGGGGCGCGCGAGCAGTACTTC.

The V gene is TRBV24-1, the J gene TRBJ2-6, with D maybe TRBD2 (6 bases). CDR1 is KGHDR and CDR2 is SFDVKD in the germline V gene. V lost 4 bases to trimming and J lost 0 bases, with 9 bases between them. The CDR3 loop spans 16 amino acids. This CDR3 reads CATSDPRGSGANVLTF. The CDR3 bases are TGTGCCACCAGTGACCCGCGGGGCTCTGGGGCCAACGTCCTGACTTTC.

This clonotype was counted ten times or more. V usage is TRBV18 and J usage is TRBJ1-4; unclear D gene. Germline CDR1 KGHSH, CDR2 LQKENI. V gave up 2 bases and J gave up 3 bases, with 4 bases separating them. The CDR3 has 13 residues. CDR3: CASSPGSNEKLFF. The DNA for the CDR3 is TGTGCCAGCTCACCAGGGTCTAATGAAAAACTGTTTTTT.